This is a list of T cell receptor beta chains from one sample in a study of identifying expanded T cells in peripheral blood. Clones were read by immunoSEQ multiplex PCR, and TCRdb kept only the in-frame ones, dropping some. Seen here are around 94,000 clones, 70% to 90% observed once, and the top ten hold approximately 4.5%. Sequencing input: blood. These receptors originate from a person aged 18 to 70 in good health. CDR3s include the opening cysteine and the closing phenylalanine or tryptophan. Each record gives: clone size, D gene, J gene, V gene, CDR3 DNA, CDR3 protein. The D gene is left open where the match is weak. Clone size is shown for a subset of rows, as once, few, many or a class of expanded clone.

>-|-|TRBJ1-2|TRBV25-1
TGTGCCAGCAGATCGAGCGGACAGAACTATGGCTACACCTTC
CASRSSGQNYGYTF
>few|TRBD1|TRBJ1-4|TRBV6-5
TGTGCCAGCAGTTACTCAGTCGGACAGGGTGGCGAAAAACTGTTTTTT
CASSYSVGQGGEKLFF
>-|-|TRBJ2-4|TRBV27
TGTGCCAGCAGTCCTACTCTAGCCAAAAACATTCAGTACTTC
CASSPTLAKNIQYF
>-|TRBD2|TRBJ2-3|TRBV5-6
TGTGCCAGCAGCTTCGCGGGGGACGGAAGCACAGATACGCAGTATTTT
CASSFAGDGSTDTQYF
>-|TRBD2|TRBJ2-1|TRBV9
TGTGCCAGCAGCGTAATGGGACTAGCGGGGGAAGATGAGCAGTTCTTC
CASSVMGLAGEDEQFF
>-|-|TRBJ1-2|TRBV7-8
TGTGCCAGCAGCTTTACCGCCCGCGGCTATGGCTACACCTTC
CASSFTARGYGYTF
>-|-|TRBJ2-7|TRBV6-6
TGTGCCAGCCTAGGGGGCGAGCAGTACTTC
CASLGGEQYF
>-|TRBD1|TRBJ1-5|TRBV27
TGTGCCAGCAGTGGAACAGGGGCGGGGACGAAGCCCCAGCATTTT
CASSGTGAGTKPQHF
>once|-|TRBJ2-2|TRBV27
TGTGCCAGCACTATGGACACCGTAGCCGGGGAGCTGTTTTTT
CASTMDTVAGELFF
>-|-|TRBJ2-1|TRBV5-1
TGCGCCAGCAGCCCCAGGTTGGGGAACAATGAGCAGTTCTTC
CASSPRLGNNEQFF
>once|-|TRBJ1-6|TRBV6-6
TGTGCCAGCAGTTCCCCCCAGATCAGGGCTTCACCCCTCCACTTT
CASSSPQIRASPLHF
>-|-|TRBJ1-1|TRBV20-1
TGCAGTGCTAGGGATCAGGATGGGGCTTTCTTT
CSARDQDGAFF
>few|-|TRBJ1-3|TRBV6-5
TGTGCCAGCAGGCCGGGGGGAAACACCATATATTTT
CASRPGGNTIYF
>-|-|TRBJ2-7|TRBV7-2
TGTGCCAGCAGTTCACTAGGGGAGAACTACGAGCAGTACTTC
CASSSLGENYEQYF
>-|-|TRBJ2-7|TRBV30
TGTGCCTGGAGTCACGCGTCTCGCGAGCAGTACTTC
CAWSHASREQYF
>-|TRBD1|TRBJ2-1|TRBV5-1
TGCGCCAGCAACGGACAGGGCCGGTTCCAAAATGAGCAGTTCTTC
CASNGQGRFQNEQFF
>-|-|TRBJ2-1|TRBV18
TGTGCCAGCTCACCACCCCTGTCAGGGTCTGGCCTTTTTAATGAGCAGTTCTTC
CASSPPLSGSGLFNEQFF
>-|-|TRBJ1-2|TRBV29-1
TGCAGCGTTGGCCCGCAACTCATCAGAGACGAGTATCGGGGCTACACCTTC
CSVGPQLIRDEYRGYTF
>-|-|TRBJ2-1|TRBV7-9
TGTGCCAGCAGCGCAACCCTGGGCTCCTACAATGAGCAGTTCTTC
CASSATLGSYNEQFF
>once|-|TRBJ1-1|TRBV2
TGTGCCAGCAGGGATAACACTGAAGCTTTCTTT
CASRDNTEAFF
>-|-|TRBJ1-2|TRBV9
TGTGCCAGCAGCGGGGGCGGGGGGACGGGCCATGGCTACACCTTC
CASSGGGGTGHGYTF
>-|-|TRBJ2-3|TRBV7-6
TGTGCCAGCAGTCCCGGCGAAGGAGGCACAGATACGCAGTATTTT
CASSPGEGGTDTQYF
>-|TRBD1|TRBJ2-3|TRBV7-8
TGTGCCAGCAGCTACGGACAGGCTTTAGATACGCAGTATTTT
CASSYGQALDTQYF
>-|TRBD1|TRBJ2-7|TRBV23-1
TGCGCCAGCAGTCAACGGGACAGGGGAGGGGAGCAGTACTTC
CASSQRDRGGEQYF
>-|-|TRBJ2-2|TRBV2
TGTGCCAGCAGTGAACCGGGGTTGAACACCGGGGAGCTGTTTTTT
CASSEPGLNTGELFF
>-|TRBD1|TRBJ1-2|TRBV7-9
TGTGCCAGCAGCTCGTCCGGGACAGGGGGTATTGGTGGCTACACCTTC
CASSSSGTGGIGGYTF
>-|-|TRBJ2-5|TRBV15
TGTGCCACCAGCAGAGGCTTCAGGGGTGGTCCGCAAGAGACCCAGTACTTC
CATSRGFRGGPQETQYF
>-|-|TRBJ1-1|TRBV4-1
TGCGCCAGCAGCCCAAATCTCCAGGGGAACACTGAAGCTTTCTTT
CASSPNLQGNTEAFF
>-|-|TRBJ1-6|TRBV7-2
TGTGCCAGCAGCTTGACAGTTAATTCACCCCTCCACTTT
CASSLTVNSPLHF
>-|-|TRBJ1-4|TRBV30
TGTGCCTGCGCAGGTCCTAATGAAAAACTGTTTTTT
CACAGPNEKLFF
>-|TRBD1|TRBJ2-2|TRBV7-6
TGTGCCAGCAGCTTAGTCCTCGGGACAGGGGACACCGGGGAGCTGTTTTTT
CASSLVLGTGDTGELFF
>-|-|TRBJ1-1|TRBV6-6
TGTGCCAGCAGTTTACTAGGAGCCGCTTTCTTT
CASSLLGAAFF
>-|-|TRBJ1-1|TRBV7-6
TGTGCCAGCAGCTTATCCCAGAACACTGAAGCTTTCTTT
CASSLSQNTEAFF
>-|-|TRBJ1-1|TRBV4-3
TGCGCCAGCAGCCAGGCCGTTTTGGGGAGCACTGAAGCTTTCTTT
CASSQAVLGSTEAFF
>few|-|TRBJ2-7|TRBV4-1
TGCGCCAGCAGCCAAGATGGAACGTACGAGCAGTACTTC
CASSQDGTYEQYF
>-|TRBD1|TRBJ1-2|TRBV7-9
TGTGCCAGCAGCCGAGCCGGGACAGGCCGTTACCTCTATGGCTACACCTTC
CASSRAGTGRYLYGYTF
>few|-|TRBJ1-5|TRBV6-4
TGTGCCAGCAGCGCCGACTCTAATCAGCCCCAGCATTTT
CASSADSNQPQHF
>-|-|TRBJ2-7|TRBV4-3
TGCGCCAGCAGCCAGAGTACAGGGCCGATCTACGAGCAGTACTTC
CASSQSTGPIYEQYF
>-|-|TRBJ1-1|TRBV5-5
TGTGCCAGCAGCCCTACCTCGAACACTGAAGCTTTCTTT
CASSPTSNTEAFF
>-|-|TRBJ1-2|TRBV7-2
TGTGCCAGCAGCTTAGGGCAGGACTATGGCTACACCTTC
CASSLGQDYGYTF
>-|-|TRBJ2-7|TRBV6-5
TGTGCCAGCAGTTACCATTCCGGGACGCTGCTCCACGAGCAGTACTTC
CASSYHSGTLLHEQYF
>-|-|TRBJ1-2|TRBV2
TGTGCCAGCACCGAACCTGACTCACTGGTCCGTGGCTACACCTTC
CASTEPDSLVRGYTF
>-|TRBD1|TRBJ1-1|TRBV4-1
TGCGCCAGCAGCCGCGGGGACAGGTTGACTGAAGCTTTCTTT
CASSRGDRLTEAFF
>-|-|TRBJ1-1|TRBV7-6
TGTGCCAGCAGCCCATGGGGAGGGGCTCAGAGCACTGAAGCTTTCTTT
CASSPWGGAQSTEAFF
>few|-|TRBJ2-7|TRBV2
TGTGCCAGCAGTAGACAGTTATCCGCCTACGAGCAGTACTTC
CASSRQLSAYEQYF
>once|-|TRBJ2-7|TRBV11-2
TGTGCCAGCAGCTTATTGTCGGGACCAGCCTACGAGCAGTACTTC
CASSLLSGPAYEQYF
>-|-|TRBJ2-1|TRBV4-3
TGCGCCAGCAGCCAAGCTGTTTACAATGAGCAGTTCTTC
CASSQAVYNEQFF
>few|TRBD1|TRBJ2-2|TRBV10-2
TGCGCCAGCAGTGAGTCCGGGACAGGGGCCGGGGAGCTGTTTTTT
CASSESGTGAGELFF
>-|-|TRBJ2-7|TRBV5-4
TGTGCCAGCAGCCGTCGGGACAAACCCTACGAGCAGTACTTC
CASSRRDKPYEQYF
>-|TRBD1|TRBJ1-1|TRBV5-5
TGTGCCAGCAGCATCTCCTTGACAGGGGGCACTGAAGCTTTCTTT
CASSISLTGGTEAFF
>-|-|TRBJ2-2|TRBV6-1
TGTGCCAGCAGAGGCCCGACTGCCGGGGAGCTGTTTTTT
CASRGPTAGELFF
>-|TRBD1|TRBJ2-7|TRBV4-3
TGCGCCAGCAGCCAAGAACCCGGGACAGGGGGCTACGAGCAGTACTTC
CASSQEPGTGGYEQYF
>-|-|TRBJ1-4|TRBV7-9
TGTGCCAGCAGCCCGGGACGGCGTAATGAAAAACTGTTTTTT
CASSPGRRNEKLFF